Listed below are T cell receptor beta chains from one sample, sequenced in a study of blood T cells in healthy people across ages. Each CDR3 protein gets one entry after TCRdb re-called the 5' RACE reads with MiXCR. The table includes 500,000 to 550,000 distinct CDR3 sequences, 24% detected once. These same records also appear under a second study, on T cells of mothers and their children.

What was sequenced was blood. The receptor set was obtained from a boy between 10 and 17 years old in good health. Each CDR3 is given with its conserved first and last residue. A D gene is named only where the DNA matches it firmly. Some rows have no size entry. The others give once, few or many, or a class for an expanded clone.

size: few; V: TRBV4-1; D: TRBD2; J: TRBJ2-7; CDR3: CASSQEVAQAGRYEQYF; DNA: TGCGCCAGCAGCCAAGAAGTAGCACAAGCGGGGCGATACGAGCAGTACTTC
size: NA; V: TRBV19; D: NA; J: TRBJ2-5; CDR3: CASSTGAWETQYF; DNA: TGTGCCAGTAGTACAGGGGCTTGGGAGACCCAGTACTTC
size: NA; V: TRBV28; D: NA; J: TRBJ2-5; CDR3: CASSLFRAGGTQYF; DNA: TGTGCCAGCAGTTTATTCAGGGCGGGTGGGACCCAGTACTTC
size: NA; V: TRBV27; D: NA; J: TRBJ2-5; CDR3: CASRDLKPQETQYF; DNA: TGTGCCAGCAGGGACCTCAAACCCCAAGAGACCCAGTACTTC
size: once; V: TRBV20-1; D: NA; J: TRBJ2-1; CDR3: CSASTRLYNEQFF; DNA: TGCAGTGCTAGTACCCGACTTTACAATGAGCAGTTCTTC
size: NA; V: TRBV20-1; D: TRBD2; J: TRBJ2-1; CDR3: CSARDREGGFREQFF; DNA: TGCAGTGCTAGAGATCGGGAGGGAGGGTTTCGCGAGCAGTTCTTC
size: NA; V: TRBV7-9; D: NA; J: TRBJ2-7; CDR3: CASSQVPDTSYEQYF; DNA: TGTGCCAGCAGCCAAGTCCCCGACACCTCCTACGAGCAGTACTTC
size: few; V: TRBV28; D: NA; J: TRBJ2-7; CDR3: CASRESRGGTYEQYF; DNA: TGTGCCAGTAGAGAGTCCCGGGGAGGAACCTACGAGCAGTACTTC
size: few; V: TRBV28; D: NA; J: TRBJ1-1; CDR3: CASSFAYLSQPEAFF; DNA: TGTGCCAGCAGTTTTGCATATTTGAGTCAGCCTGAAGCTTTCTTT
size: NA; V: TRBV24-1; D: TRBD1; J: TRBJ2-1; CDR3: CATSDSGTGEYNEQFF; DNA: TGTGCCACCAGTGATTCCGGGACAGGGGAGTACAATGAGCAGTTCTTC
size: NA; V: TRBV10-3; D: TRBD2; J: TRBJ2-1; CDR3: CAISESSGGANEQFF; DNA: TGTGCCATCAGTGAGTCCAGCGGGGGGGCGAATGAGCAGTTCTTC
size: few; V: TRBV29-1; D: TRBD1; J: TRBJ1-2; CDR3: CSVEKTGGAANYGYTF; DNA: TGCAGCGTTGAGAAGACAGGGGGCGCGGCTAACTATGGCTACACCTTC
size: NA; V: TRBV9; D: TRBD2; J: TRBJ2-4; CDR3: CASSVGGGGSGIQYF; DNA: TGTGCCAGCAGCGTAGGGGGCGGGGGTTCTGGCATTCAGTACTTC
size: NA; V: TRBV20-1; D: NA; J: TRBJ2-3; CDR3: CSATGLDTQYF; DNA: TGCAGTGCAACCGGGCTAGATACGCAGTATTTT
size: NA; V: TRBV28; D: NA; J: TRBJ1-2; CDR3: CASSLDIQGYTF; DNA: TGTGCCAGCAGTTTAGACATCCAGGGCTACACCTTC
size: NA; V: TRBV7-9; D: NA; J: TRBJ1-2; CDR3: CASSLGGGVNYGYTF; DNA: TGTGCCAGCAGCTTAGGCGGGGGAGTTAACTATGGCTACACCTTC
size: few; V: TRBV18; D: NA; J: TRBJ1-1; CDR3: CASSRYDGNTEAFF; DNA: TGTGCCAGCTCCAGATATGACGGAAACACTGAAGCTTTCTTT
size: few; V: TRBV20-1; D: TRBD1; J: TRBJ2-5; CDR3: CSAMPPGTAGPQYF; DNA: TGCAGTGCTATGCCACCCGGGACAGCCGGTCCCCAGTACTTC
size: NA; V: TRBV27; D: NA; J: TRBJ2-7; CDR3: CASSSVVVPTYEQYF; DNA: TGTGCCAGCAGTTCCGTTGTCGTTCCGACCTACGAGCAGTACTTC
size: few; V: TRBV3-1; D: NA; J: TRBJ2-3; CDR3: CASSRGALSTDTQYF; DNA: TGTGCCAGCAGCCGAGGGGCCTTAAGCACAGATACGCAGTATTTT
size: few; V: TRBV12-3/TRBV12-4; D: TRBD1; J: TRBJ2-6; CDR3: CASSTYRFPGQLSGAHVLTF; DNA: TGTGCCAGCAGTACGTACCGGTTTCCGGGACAGCTCTCTGGGGCCCACGTCCTGACTTTC
size: NA; V: TRBV15; D: TRBD2; J: TRBJ2-3; CDR3: CATSRDWASGADTQYF; DNA: TGTGCCACCAGCAGAGATTGGGCTAGCGGTGCAGATACGCAGTATTTT
size: NA; V: TRBV14; D: NA; J: TRBJ1-4; CDR3: CASSQDQQAGKLFF; DNA: TGTGCCAGCAGCCAAGATCAACAGGCGGGAAAACTGTTTTTT
size: few; V: TRBV29-1; D: NA; J: TRBJ1-2; CDR3: CSAGDPLGYGYTF; DNA: TGCAGCGCTGGGGACCCCCTGGGGTATGGCTACACCTTC
size: NA; V: TRBV20-1; D: TRBD1; J: TRBJ1-1; CDR3: CTIDRGSFF; DNA: TGCACCATAGACAGGGGGTCCTTCTTT
size: few; V: TRBV21-1; D: NA; J: TRBJ1-2; CDR3: CASSKGAGPLGADTF; DNA: TGTGCCAGCAGCAAAGGGGCGGGGCCACTTGGTGCTGACACCTTC
size: few; V: TRBV9; D: TRBD2; J: TRBJ2-7; CDR3: CASSVRAGAGASGRGWDYEQYF; DNA: TGTGCCAGCAGCGTACGAGCTGGGGCCGGGGCTAGCGGGAGAGGCTGGGATTACGAGCAGTACTTC
size: many; V: TRBV4-3; D: NA; J: TRBJ2-7; CDR3: CASSQDRNTEQYF; DNA: TGCGCCAGCAGCCAAGATAGAAATACCGAGCAGTACTTC
size: NA; V: TRBV6-4; D: NA; J: TRBJ2-1; CDR3: CASSLQWEDEQFF; DNA: TGTGCCAGCAGCCTCCAATGGGAGGATGAGCAGTTCTTC
size: NA; V: TRBV7-2; D: NA; J: TRBJ2-5; CDR3: CASSRSRERETQYF; DNA: TGTGCCAGCAGCCGATCTAGAGAGCGAGAGACCCAGTACTTC
size: NA; V: TRBV7-6; D: TRBD1; J: TRBJ1-6; CDR3: CASSLEKGASSPLHF; DNA: TGTGCCAGCAGCTTAGAAAAGGGGGCCTCTTCACCCCTCCACTTT
size: NA; V: TRBV9; D: NA; J: TRBJ2-7; CDR3: CASSADSGDGLSYEQYF; DNA: TGTGCCAGCAGCGCAGATTCGGGGGACGGACTAAGTTACGAGCAGTACTTC
size: NA; V: TRBV28; D: NA; J: TRBJ1-2; CDR3: CASSSGTAPYGYTF; DNA: TGTGCCAGCAGTTCAGGAACAGCTCCCTATGGCTACACCTTC
size: few; V: TRBV20-1; D: TRBD1; J: TRBJ1-2; CDR3: CSASAIGQGANYGHTF; DNA: TGCAGTGCTAGCGCAATAGGACAGGGAGCTAACTATGGCCACACCTTC
size: once; V: TRBV6-9; D: NA; J: TRBJ2-7; CDR3: CASSYNHPPGRSSYEQYF; DNA: TGTGCCAGCAGCTATAATCACCCTCCGGGCAGGAGCTCCTACGAGCAGTACTTC
size: NA; V: TRBV18; D: NA; J: TRBJ2-4; CDR3: CASSPVGLDKNIQYF; DNA: TGTGCCAGCTCACCAGTCGGGTTGGACAAAAACATTCAGTACTTC
size: few; V: TRBV27; D: NA; J: TRBJ1-5; CDR3: CASSSTPAVGQPQHF; DNA: TGTGCCAGCAGTTCGACTCCGGCGGTAGGTCAGCCCCAGCATTTT
size: few; V: TRBV20-1; D: TRBD2; J: TRBJ2-1; CDR3: CSAREASRGSRTEQFF; DNA: TGCAGTGCTAGAGAGGCTTCGCGCGGGAGTCGGACTGAGCAGTTCTTC
size: few; V: TRBV24-1; D: NA; J: TRBJ2-3; CDR3: CATRERAGDTQYF; DNA: TGTGCCACCCGGGAAAGGGCCGGAGATACGCAGTATTTT
size: few; V: TRBV9; D: NA; J: TRBJ1-4; CDR3: CASSVAPGGSEKLFF; DNA: TGTGCCAGCAGCGTAGCTCCCGGGGGAAGTGAAAAACTGTTTTTT
size: NA; V: TRBV20-1; D: NA; J: TRBJ2-3; CDR3: CSARVGSTTDTQYF; DNA: TGCAGTGCTAGAGTGGGCTCGACCACAGATACGCAGTATTTT
size: few; V: TRBV12-3/TRBV12-4; D: NA; J: TRBJ1-5; CDR3: CASSLGGREPQHF; DNA: TGTGCCAGCAGTTTGGGAGGGAGGGAGCCCCAGCATTTT
size: NA; V: TRBV6-5; D: NA; J: TRBJ2-1; CDR3: CASSYSNIHEQFF; DNA: TGTGCCAGCAGTTACTCGAACATCCATGAGCAGTTCTTC
size: few; V: TRBV28; D: NA; J: TRBJ2-7; CDR3: CASSSSGLSYEQYF; DNA: TGTGCCAGCAGTTCCTCCGGGCTTTCCTACGAGCAGTACTTC
size: many; V: TRBV28; D: TRBD2; J: TRBJ2-7; CDR3: CASSLTSGSYEQYF; DNA: TGTGCCAGCAGCTTGACTAGCGGGAGTTACGAGCAGTACTTC
size: few; V: TRBV28; D: NA; J: TRBJ1-2; CDR3: CASISRQPYGYTF; DNA: TGTGCCAGCATAAGTCGGCAGCCGTATGGCTACACCTTC
size: few; V: TRBV7-8; D: TRBD1; J: TRBJ2-7; CDR3: CASSSRDRVYEQYF; DNA: TGTGCCAGCAGCTCCCGGGACAGGGTCTACGAGCAGTACTTC
size: NA; V: TRBV4-3; D: TRBD2; J: TRBJ2-7; CDR3: CASSRDYGDEQYF; DNA: TGCGCCAGCAGCCGGGACTACGGAGACGAGCAGTACTTC
size: many; V: TRBV9; D: NA; J: TRBJ1-4; CDR3: CASSGGDPRINEKLFF; DNA: TGTGCCAGCAGCGGGGGGGACCCCAGGATAAATGAAAAACTGTTTTTT
size: few; V: TRBV20-1; D: TRBD2; J: TRBJ2-7; CDR3: CSATGGRLAGYEQYF; DNA: TGCAGTGCTACTGGGGGGAGACTAGCGGGCTACGAGCAGTACTTC
size: NA; V: TRBV4-3; D: NA; J: TRBJ2-1; CDR3: CASSQESFYNEQFF; DNA: TGCGCCAGCAGCCAAGAATCGTTCTACAATGAGCAGTTCTTC
size: few; V: TRBV9; D: TRBD2; J: TRBJ2-1; CDR3: CASSVELAGNDEQFF; DNA: TGTGCCAGCAGCGTAGAACTAGCGGGAAACGATGAGCAGTTCTTC
size: NA; V: TRBV4-1; D: TRBD1; J: TRBJ1-1; CDR3: CASSQPGQTHPEAFF; DNA: TGCGCCAGCAGCCAACCGGGACAGACCCATCCTGAAGCTTTCTTT
size: few; V: TRBV5-1; D: NA; J: TRBJ2-3; CDR3: CASSSYGRDTDTQYF; DNA: TGCGCCAGCAGCTCCTACGGACGGGACACAGATACGCAGTATTTT
size: few; V: TRBV12-3/TRBV12-4; D: TRBD1; J: TRBJ2-5; CDR3: CASTRDRPKETQYF; DNA: TGTGCCAGCACCCGGGACAGACCCAAAGAGACCCAGTACTTC